This TCR beta chain was recorded in a study of control samples from healthy donors and cancer patients (dated by TCRdb to the early 2020s). The germline V gene supplies CDR1 SGDLS and CDR2 YYNGEE. The CDR3 covers 14 residues, taking in both the cysteine and the phenylalanine. Only CDR3 DNA remains: 42 bases, in frame from the first base. The trim is 6 bases for V and 1 base for J, with a gap of 13 bases between the germline ends. With regard to this clone: Its antigen is still unknown. The record has no base qualities; no much larger clone is one base away.

The library was generated by the immunoSEQ multiplex PCR assay. TCRdb obtained this table from immuneACCESS and retained in-frame rearrangements with V and J assigned. These tables miss some clones; where compared with another copy, unresolved V genes account for less than half of the shortfall, and the remainder is unexplained. Across this sample there are under 200,000 clones, with 91% seen only once. Together, the top ten hold about 1.6% of the sample. The sample consisted of blood. This TCR derives from a woman aged 25-40 years in good health. The sequence joins TRBV9 to TRBJ2-5; the D segment could be TRBD1, given 6 matching bases. The encoded CDR3 is CASNRATVQETQYF. The nucleotide sequence reads TGTGCCAGCAACAGGGCGACGGTCCAAGAGACCCAGTACTTC.